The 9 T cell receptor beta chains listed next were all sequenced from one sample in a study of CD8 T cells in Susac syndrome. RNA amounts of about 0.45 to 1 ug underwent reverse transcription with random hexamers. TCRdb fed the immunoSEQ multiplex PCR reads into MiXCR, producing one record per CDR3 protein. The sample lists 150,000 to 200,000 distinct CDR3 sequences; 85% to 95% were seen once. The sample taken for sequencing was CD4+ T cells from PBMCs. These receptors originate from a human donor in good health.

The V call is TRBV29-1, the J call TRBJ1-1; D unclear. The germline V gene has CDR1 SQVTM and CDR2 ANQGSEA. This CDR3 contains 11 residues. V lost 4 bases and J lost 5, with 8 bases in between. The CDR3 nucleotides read TGCAGCGTTGTAAGTCGAACTGAAGCTTTCTTT. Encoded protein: CSVVSRTEAFF.

The CDR3 region has the DNA TGTGCCAGCAGCCAAAGGAGCGGCAACTATGGCTACACCTTC. Translation: CASSQRSGNYGYTF. This chain links TRBV3-1 with TRBJ1-2; no firm D call. The CDR3 contains 14 residues. V was trimmed by 2 bases and J by 2 bases, leaving 9 bases between them. CDR1 is LGHDT, CDR2 YNNKEL, per germline (reference sequence).

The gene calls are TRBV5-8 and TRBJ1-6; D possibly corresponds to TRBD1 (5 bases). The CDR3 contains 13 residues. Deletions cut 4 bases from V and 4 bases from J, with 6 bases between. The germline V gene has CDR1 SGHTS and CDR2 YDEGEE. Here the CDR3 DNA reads TGTGCCAGCAGCGGGGGTTATAATTCACCCCTCCACTTT. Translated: CASSGGYNSPLHF.

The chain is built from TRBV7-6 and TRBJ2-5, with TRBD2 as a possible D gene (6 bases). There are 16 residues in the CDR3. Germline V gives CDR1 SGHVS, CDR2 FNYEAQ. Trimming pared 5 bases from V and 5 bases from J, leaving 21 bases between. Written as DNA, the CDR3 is TGTGCCAGCAGCCGCTCACTCCAGGGAGGTGGGGAGACCCAGTACTTC. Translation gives CASSRSLQGGGETQYF.

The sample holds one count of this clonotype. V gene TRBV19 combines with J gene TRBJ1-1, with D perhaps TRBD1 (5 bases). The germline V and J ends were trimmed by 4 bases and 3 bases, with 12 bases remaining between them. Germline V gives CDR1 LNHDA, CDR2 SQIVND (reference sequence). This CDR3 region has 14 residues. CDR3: CASSTDSTYTEAFF. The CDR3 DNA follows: TGTGCCAGTAGTACAGACAGTACCTACACTGAAGCTTTCTTT.

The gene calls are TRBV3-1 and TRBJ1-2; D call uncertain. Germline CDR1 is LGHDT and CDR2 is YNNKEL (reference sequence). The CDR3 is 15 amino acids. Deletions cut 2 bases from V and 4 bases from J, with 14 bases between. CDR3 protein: CASSQQRGRGYGYTF. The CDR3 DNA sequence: TGTGCCAGCAGCCAACAGCGAGGGAGAGGCTATGGCTACACCTTC. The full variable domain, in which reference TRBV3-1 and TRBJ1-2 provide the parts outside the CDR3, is DTAVSQTPKYLVTQMGNDKSIKCEQNLGHDTMYWYKQDSKKFLKIMFSYNNKELIINETVPNRFSPKSPDKAHLNLHINSLELGDSAVYFCASSQQRGRGYGYTFGSGTRLTVV.

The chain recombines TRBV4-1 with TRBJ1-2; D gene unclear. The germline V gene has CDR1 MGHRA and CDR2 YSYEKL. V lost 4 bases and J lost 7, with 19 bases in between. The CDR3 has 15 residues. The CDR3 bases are TGCGCCAGCAGCCTCATGGGGAACCCTGGCGGTGGCTACACCTTC. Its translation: CASSLMGNPGGGYTF.

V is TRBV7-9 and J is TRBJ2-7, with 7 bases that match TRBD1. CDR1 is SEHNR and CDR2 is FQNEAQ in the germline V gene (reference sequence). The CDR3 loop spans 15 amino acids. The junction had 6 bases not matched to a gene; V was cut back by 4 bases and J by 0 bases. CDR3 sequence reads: CASSSRRDSSYEQYF. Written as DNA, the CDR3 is TGTGCCAGCAGCTCCCGCCGGGACAGCTCCTACGAGCAGTACTTC.

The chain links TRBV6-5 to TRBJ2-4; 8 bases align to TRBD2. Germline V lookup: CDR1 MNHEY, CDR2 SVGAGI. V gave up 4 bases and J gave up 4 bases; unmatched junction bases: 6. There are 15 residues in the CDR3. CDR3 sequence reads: CASSSPSGGKNIQYF. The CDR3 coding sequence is TGTGCCAGCAGTTCACCCAGCGGGGGAAAAAACATTCAGTACTTC.